The 4 T cell receptor beta chains below were found in one sample sequenced in a study of cytomegalovirus exposure and HLA in healthy donors. Vbeta (60) and Jbeta (13) primers were used in the PCR. Method: immunoSEQ multiplex PCR; TCRdb's copy keeps in-frame clones and lacks some. Altogether about 160,000 clones are present, about 79% being singletons, with the ten largest covering 0.6% to 0.95%. The sequencing sample was made of PBMCs. The origin of the receptors is a female donor in good health and CMV-seronegative.

This clone was counted only a few times. The rearrangement joins TRBV9 to TRBJ1-2, with D possibly being TRBD1 (5 bases). Germline V gene data show CDR1 as SGDLS and CDR2 as YYNGEE. This CDR3 has 13 residues. V was trimmed by 0 bases and J by 8 bases, leaving 11 bases between them. Written as DNA, the CDR3 is TGTGCCAGCAGCGTAGTTGGGGGGGTGGGCTACACCTTC. Protein product: CASSVVGGVGYTF.

The gene calls are TRBV19 and TRBJ1-1; TRBD1 agrees at 8 bases. Germline V gene data show CDR1 as LNHDA and CDR2 as SQIVND (reference sequence). V lost 5 bases and J lost 5; bases outside the gene matches: 4. The CDR3 length is 13 residues. The DNA of the CDR3 is TGTGCCAGTAGTGCCACAGGGGGTACTGAAGCTTTCTTT. Encoded protein: CASSATGGTEAFF.

The rearrangement uses TRBV6-6 and TRBJ2-7; D may be TRBD2 (5 bases). The CDR3 totals 11 residues. V dropped 7 bases and J dropped 6 bases, with 10 bases sitting between them. Germline V gene data show CDR1 as MNHNY and CDR2 as SVGAGI (reference sequence). This CDR3 reads CASNEGLEQYF. The CDR3, as DNA: TGTGCCAGCAATGAGGGTCTCGAGCAGTACTTC.

The chain recombines TRBV5-5 with TRBJ1-4, with TRBD1 as a possible D gene (5 bases). The length of the CDR3 is 16 residues. Between the trimmed V and J ends, which lost 7 bases and 0 bases, there was a span of 16 bases. CDR1 is SGHKS and CDR2 is YYEKEE in the germline V gene (reference sequence). The CDR3 loop reads CASGGGIRTTNEKLFF. CDR3 nucleotide sequence: TGTGCCAGCGGCGGGGGGATCAGAACAACTAATGAAAAACTGTTTTTT.